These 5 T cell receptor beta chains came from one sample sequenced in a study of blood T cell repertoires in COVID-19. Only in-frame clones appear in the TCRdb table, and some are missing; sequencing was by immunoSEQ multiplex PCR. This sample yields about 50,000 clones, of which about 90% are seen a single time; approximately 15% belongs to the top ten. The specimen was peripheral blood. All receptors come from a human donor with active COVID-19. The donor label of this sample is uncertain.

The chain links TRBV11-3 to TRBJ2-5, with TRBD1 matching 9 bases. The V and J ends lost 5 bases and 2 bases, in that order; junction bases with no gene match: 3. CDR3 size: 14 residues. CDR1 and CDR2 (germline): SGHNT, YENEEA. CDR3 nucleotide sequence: TGTGCCAGCAGCCCAGGGACAGGGCAAGAGACCCAGTACTTC. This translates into CASSPGTGQETQYF.

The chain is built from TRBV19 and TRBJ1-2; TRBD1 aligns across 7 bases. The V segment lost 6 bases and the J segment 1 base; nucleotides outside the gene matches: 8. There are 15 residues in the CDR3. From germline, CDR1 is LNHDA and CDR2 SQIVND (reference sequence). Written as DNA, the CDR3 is TGTGCCAGTAGCCCACGAGGGGGCTATAACTATGGCTACACCTTC. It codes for CASSPRGGYNYGYTF.

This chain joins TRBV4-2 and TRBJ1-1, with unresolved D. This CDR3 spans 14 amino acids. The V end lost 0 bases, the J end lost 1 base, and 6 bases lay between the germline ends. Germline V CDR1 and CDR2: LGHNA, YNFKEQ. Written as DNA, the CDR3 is TGTGCCAGCAGCCAAGAACGGGGGAACACTGAAGCTTTCTTT. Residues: CASSQERGNTEAFF.

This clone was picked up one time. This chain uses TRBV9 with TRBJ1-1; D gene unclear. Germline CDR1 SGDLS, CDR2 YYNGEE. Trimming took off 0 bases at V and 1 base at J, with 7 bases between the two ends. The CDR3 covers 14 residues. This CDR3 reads CASSVVPQNTEAFF. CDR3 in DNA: TGTGCCAGCAGCGTAGTCCCACAGAACACTGAAGCTTTCTTT. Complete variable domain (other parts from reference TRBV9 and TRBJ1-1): DSGVTQTPKHLITATGQRVTLRCSPRSGDLSVYWYQQSLDQGLQFLIQYYNGEERAKGNILERFSAQQFPDLHSELNLSSLELGDSALYFCASSVVPQNTEAFFGQGTRLTVV.

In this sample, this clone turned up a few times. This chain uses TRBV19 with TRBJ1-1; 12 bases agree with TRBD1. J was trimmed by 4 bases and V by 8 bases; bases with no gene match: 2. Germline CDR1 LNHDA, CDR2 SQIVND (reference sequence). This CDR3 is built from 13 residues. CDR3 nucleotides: TGTGCCAGTGGGGACAGGGGGCCCACTGAAGCTTTCTTT. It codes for CASGDRGPTEAFF.